These 9 T cell receptor beta chains were all obtained from the same sample, sequenced in a study of blood T cell repertoires in COVID-19. The data were produced by immunoSEQ multiplex PCR, yet TCRdb's version contains in-frame clones alone and is incomplete. The table shows about 150,000 clones, with 75% to 90% occurring only once. Sequencing was carried out using peripheral blood. The receptors were gathered from a woman in her thirties or forties with acute or convalescent COVID-19.

As DNA, the CDR3 is TGTGCCAGCAGCTCGCCCGGACGGGGTGAGCAGTTCTTC. Its translation is CASSSPGRGEQFF. V and J are TRBV7-2 and TRBJ2-1, with D perhaps TRBD2 (5 bases). Germline lookup yields CDR1 SGHTA and CDR2 FQGNSA. The CDR3 runs 13 residues. V lost 4 bases and J lost 9, with 13 bases in between.

The V gene is TRBV28, the J gene TRBJ2-2; 7 nucleotides match TRBD1. The V gene's germline CDR1 is MDHEN and CDR2 SYDVKM. The CDR3 sequence is 15 residues long. V lost 10 bases to trimming and J lost 1 base; unmatched junction nucleotides: 9. CDR3 amino acids: CATESRTGNTGELFF. The CDR3 DNA reads TGTGCCACCGAGAGTAGGACAGGGAACACCGGGGAGCTGTTTTTT.

The rearrangement joins TRBV7-8 to TRBJ2-7; the D gene is possibly TRBD1 (6 bases). Germline V gene lookup returns CDR1 SGHVS and CDR2 FQNEAQ. CDR3 size: 14 residues. V lost 6 bases, J lost 3 bases, and 15 bases lay in between. CDR3 amino acids: CASRSGTTIYEQYF. CDR3 in DNA: TGTGCCAGCAGATCCGGGACAACAATCTACGAGCAGTACTTC.

J is TRBJ2-3 and V is TRBV10-3, with TRBD2 identical over 8 bases. V lost 2 bases and J lost 5; bases outside the gene matches: 6. This CDR3 is 15 amino acids long. CDR1 is ENHRY, CDR2 SYGVKD, per germline. CDR3 region: CAISEPSGGQDTQYF. In nucleotides, the CDR3 is TGTGCCATCAGTGAGCCATCGGGAGGGCAAGATACGCAGTATTTT.

The V gene is TRBV15, the J gene TRBJ2-7; 9 nucleotides agree with TRBD1. The trim removed 3 bases at V and 7 bases at J, leaving 7 bases unmatched. CDR1 is LNHNV, CDR2 YYDKDF, per germline (reference sequence). The CDR3 spans 14 residues. CDR3 in amino acids: CATSSSQGAWEQYF. The CDR3 DNA sequence: TGTGCCACCAGCAGCTCACAGGGGGCTTGGGAGCAGTACTTC.

The V gene is TRBV19, the J gene TRBJ2-7, with 11 bases lining up with TRBD2. Germline V CDR1 and CDR2: LNHDA, SQIVND (reference sequence). The CDR3 length is 15 residues. Trimming at V came to 3 bases and at J to 7 bases, leaving 8 bases not matched to a gene. Here the CDR3 DNA reads TGTGCCAGTAGTATCGGGACTAGCGGCCGTAAAGAGCAGTACTTC. Translating gives CASSIGTSGRKEQYF.

By its share, this clone is medium-sized (0.01 to 0.1%). The CDR3 DNA reads TGTGCCAGCAGCTTAGCTGTAGCATGGGACAGGGAATCCTACGAGCAGTACTTC. This translates into CASSLAVAWDRESYEQYF. The rearrangement joins TRBV7-2 to TRBJ2-7; 9 positions agree with TRBD1. This CDR3 contains 18 residues. Germline V lookup: CDR1 SGHTA, CDR2 FQGNSA. The ends lost 0 bases at V and 1 base at J; junction bases unmatched: 10.

The chain recombines TRBV28 with TRBJ2-1; 11 bases map to TRBD2. Germline V gene data show CDR1 as MDHEN and CDR2 as SYDVKM. The trim removed 1 base at V and 9 bases at J, leaving 2 bases unmatched. The CDR3 spans 14 residues. As DNA, the CDR3 is TGTGCCAGCAGTTTATTAGCGGGGGGGTCTGAGCAGTTCTTC. Translated, it gives CASSLLAGGSEQFF.

V is TRBV2 and J is TRBJ2-5; a weak D match, TRBD1 (6 bases). Trimming took 9 bases from V and 1 from J, leaving 12 bases between them. The CDR3 contains 13 residues. Germline assignment: CDR1 SNHLY and CDR2 FYNNEI. CDR3 amino acids: CARQTGSQETQYF. The CDR3 nucleotides read TGTGCCAGACAAACAGGGTCCCAAGAGACCCAGTACTTC.